The T cell receptor beta chain under discussion was sequenced for a study of beta chain features in type 1 diabetes (dated by TCRdb to between 2017 and 2018). Background for the entire study: Mean age, gender distribution, total cell number and subset yield were not different between patients and healthy donors. Naive and central memory subsets were obtained from all 30 or so donors, but regulatory and stem cell-like memory subsets were isolated from only 8 patients and roughly eight healthy donors. Across all samples, around 100 million sorted cells were examined, and cell number per subset correlated strongly with RNA yield. In the study, TCRB repertoires of sorted circulating CD4+ T cell subsets from recently diagnosed type 1 diabetes patients were compared with those of matched healthy donors. What the research found in general, with its limitations: PCR might favor shorter templates, but patient and control samples were amplified and corrected together, so any skew would affect both groups equally. Because the HLA sub-analyses included only small numbers of individuals, any influence of HLA type on TCRB rearrangement was left unresolved. The naive, central memory and regulatory TCRB repertoires appeared to resemble one another more closely among patients than among healthy donors. Type 1 diabetes patients showed a moderate but significant shortening of TCRB CDR3 length in all four CD4+ subsets. At VDJ recombination sites, type 1 diabetes patients had fewer insertions and more deleted nucleotides, which implies abnormalities in thymic rearrangement. Because cDNA was sequenced instead of genomic DNA, activated cells with high expression could be over-represented, although the groups did not differ in activation or CD3 levels.

From each donor, a single peripheral blood sample of approximately 0.11 L on average was drawn into heparinised tubes. A BD FACSAria II and a panel including CD45RO, CCR7, CD25, CD127, CD95 and CD27 were used to sort naive, central memory, regulatory and stem cell-like memory CD4+ T cells. A purity above 95% was achieved for all sorted populations. PBMCs were separated immediately by Lymphoprep density gradient centrifugation and were stained directly, without being cultured. Samples were stained and sorted in pairs, with one healthy donor and one patient per experiment, so that batch effects were minimized. Including the terminal cysteine and phenylalanine, the CDR3 comprises 13 residues. Kept here is only the CDR3 DNA, which spans 39 bases and is read in frame from base 1. Based on the germline V gene (reference sequence), the CDR1 and CDR2 sequences are LNHDA and SQIVND. V drops 4 bases and J drops 3 bases, leaving 10 bases in between.

All of the isolated RNA was reverse transcribed with the High Capacity cDNA Reverse Transcription Kit, so expressed TCRB transcripts were sequenced. Naive, central memory and regulatory T cell samples underwent deep immunoSEQ sequencing, averaging about 3.3 million total reads per sample. Sorted cells were lysed in RLT buffer and RNA was extracted with DNase-treated RNeasy Micro or Mini kits, depending on cell number. Each cell subset was processed separately to prevent cross-contamination, with patient and healthy donor samples processed together. TCRB sequences were amplified from cDNA with the immunoSEQ multiplex PCR, producing 87-bp fragments spanning the CDR3 region. Amplicons were sequenced on the Illumina HiSeq platform. The original methods were these. PCR bias was corrected computationally using synthetic template baselines, and reads within Hamming distance 2 were collapsed, with unmergeable singletons discarded. Reads were aligned against IMGT so that V, D and J genes, CDR3 length and insertions or deletions at six rearrangement sites could be assigned. Within each subset, clonotype counts were normalized to sorted cell number, after which true diversity and Gini coefficients were computed with the tcR R package. The overlap coefficient, calculated on TCRB nucleotide sequences, was used to measure repertoire sharing. As a proxy for the pre-selection repertoire, out-of-frame TCRB sequences from naive cells were analyzed. In its TCRdb copy, this immuneACCESS table keeps in-frame sequences only and misses some clones. Where compared with another copy, unresolved V genes explain less than half of these, and the others have no known cause. The DNA gave D and trimming, while V, J and clone size come from that table. The sample table lists roughly 260,000 clones, about 11% of them with a count of one. 0.017% of the sample lies in the top ten.

In its sample, this clone was seen a few times. It has no known antigen specificity. No qualities accompany the bases; no much larger clone lies one base away. The V and J segments used are TRBV19 and TRBJ2-7, and the D gene may be TRBD1, 6 bases matching. The receptor's source is a man younger than 40 with type 1 diabetes. Sequencing was done on a sample of naive CD4+ T cells from blood. In light of the paper, this sample's cell subset or site label describes: true naive CD4+ T cells. This receptor carries the CDR3 CASSTSTGYEQYF. The DNA is as follows: TGTGCCAGTAGTACTTCGACAGGCTACGAGCAGTACTTC.